This TCR beta chain was observed in a study of sequential checkpoint blockade in melanoma. Overall study context: First-line arms were nivolumab then ipilimumab, or the reverse, randomized 1:1.

Measured with immunoSEQ multiplex PCR; TCRdb has only the in-frame clones, and not every one. The data show around 18,000 clones, 70% to 75% seen once. Trimming at V came to 1 base and at J to 10 bases, leaving 4 bases not matched to a gene. CDR3 size: 15 residues. Germline-derived CDR1 and CDR2 are SGHVS and FNYEAQ. Treatment of the sample: randomized to nivolumab then ipilimumab (arm A) or the reverse (arm B). None of the patients previously received DNA-damaging chemotherapy. Live CD3+CD8+ CD19− CD56− cells were sorted from PBMCs. The chain links TRBV7-6 to TRBJ1-6; TRBD1 matches 10 bases. The sequence came from a human donor with melanoma. The source material was CD8+ T cells sorted from blood (inferred from file names), sampled from a patient given nivolumab and ipilimumab in sequence. CDR3 sequence reads: CASSLEGTGDSPLHF. The CDR3 nucleotides read TGTGCCAGCAGCTTAGAAGGGACAGGGGACTCACCCCTCCACTTT. The variable domain in full, completed from reference TRBV7-6 and TRBJ1-6, reads GAGVSQSPRYKVTKRGQDVALRCDPISGHVSLYWYRQALGQGPEFLTYFNYEAQQDKSGLPNDRFSAERPEGSISTLTIQRTEQRDSAMYRCASSLEGTGDSPLHFGNGTRLTVT.